Sequencing of this TCR beta chain was carried out in a study of blood T cell repertoires in COVID-19. Libraries were prepared by immunoSEQ multiplex PCR; TCRdb keeps only in-frame clonotypes and omits some of them. The profile shows 310,000 or so clones, roughly 90% of them singletons. The CDR3 extends over 15 amino acids. V was trimmed by 3 bases and J by 3 bases, leaving 12 bases between them. Germline V gene sequence: CDR1 LNHNV, CDR2 YYDKDF (reference sequence). This clonotype originated in a woman in her 30s who had recovered from COVID-19. The sample comprised PBMCs or T cells enriched from blood (not recorded which). The chain recombines TRBV15 with TRBJ1-5, with D possibly being TRBD1 (5 bases). CDR3 DNA: TGTGCCACCAGCAGCGAGCAGGGCCCCAATCAGCCCCAGCATTTT. Protein sequence: CATSSEQGPNQPQHF.